The rows below give T cell receptor beta chains drawn from one sample of a study of cytomegalovirus exposure and HLA in healthy donors. TCRdb's table, derived via immunoSEQ multiplex PCR, lists solely in-frame clones and lacks some. The sample has under 200,000 clones; more than 80% are singletons. The sequencing input was PBMCs. The receptors were gathered from a woman between 18 and 29 years old in good health and CMV-seronegative. CDR3s include the opening cysteine and the closing phenylalanine or tryptophan. D genes are given only for firm matches.

>TRBD1|TRBJ1-4|TRBV6-5
TGTGCCAGCAGGGAACCGGGACAGGGGAATGAAAAACTGTTTTTT
CASREPGQGNEKLFF
>.|TRBJ1-2|TRBV18
TGTGCCAGCTCACCGGACAGCTTCTATGGCTACACCTTC
CASSPDSFYGYTF
>.|TRBJ1-6|TRBV6-1
TGTGCCAGCCGGCGGGGGAGCTCCTATAATTCACCCCTCCACTTT
CASRRGSSYNSPLHF
>TRBD1|TRBJ2-1|TRBV15
TGTGCCACCAGCCGGCCCCTTGGGACAGCGAACAGGATCGGTGAGCAGTTCTTC
CATSRPLGTANRIGEQFF
>.|TRBJ1-4|TRBV5-4
TGTGCCGTGAGCCAGGGGCTTAGTGAAAAACTGTTTTTT
CAVSQGLSEKLFF
>TRBD2|TRBJ2-1|TRBV7-2
TGTGCCAGCTCGACTAGCGGGAGTGTCTACAATGAGCAGTTCTTC
CASSTSGSVYNEQFF
>TRBD1|TRBJ1-1|TRBV2
TGTGCCAGCAGGCACAGGGGATCGATGAACACTGAAGCTTTCTTT
CASRHRGSMNTEAFF
>TRBD1|TRBJ2-1|TRBV18
TGTGCCAGCTCACCCGGACAGGGGAGTTACAATGAGCAGTTCTTC
CASSPGQGSYNEQFF
>TRBD1|TRBJ1-3|TRBV7-7
TGTGCTAGCAGCCAAGGGACAGGGACTGACACCATATATTTT
CASSQGTGTDTIYF
>.|TRBJ2-3|TRBV28
TGTGCCAGCAGTGAGGAGACGGCCGACACAGATACGCAGTATTTT
CASSEETADTDTQYF
>.|TRBJ1-2|TRBV5-4
TGTGCCAGCAGCTTACCCGGACATCCTAACTATGGCTACACCTTC
CASSLPGHPNYGYTF
>.|TRBJ2-7|TRBV27
TGTGCCAGCAGTTTAAGGCGACAGGAGTCCTACGAGCAGTACTTC
CASSLRRQESYEQYF
>.|TRBJ2-3|TRBV4-2
TGTGCCAGCAGCCAAGAGAGGCGGGGTATCACAGATACGCAGTATTTT
CASSQERRGITDTQYF